Following are 12 T cell receptor beta chains from one sample sequenced in a study of OX40 agonist ivuxolimab in advanced cancers. Produced via immunoSEQ multiplex PCR; TCRdb's table is partial and in-frame only. The table has 65,000 to 85,000 clones, about 87% seen once; the top ten hold around 0.56%. The material was CD4+ or CD8+ T cells sorted from blood, obtained in a trial of the OX40 agonist ivuxolimab. The receptors derive from an adult with an advanced solid tumor such as melanoma, head and neck, liver or kidney cancer.

This chain links TRBV10-3 with TRBJ2-2; D perhaps matches TRBD2 (6 bases). Germline V gene data show CDR1 as ENHRY and CDR2 as SYGVKD. V gave up 7 bases and J gave up 3 bases, with 9 bases separating them. The CDR3 totals 13 residues. The CDR3 is CAITRGYTGELFF. For the CDR3, the DNA is TGTGCCATCACTCGGGGGTACACCGGGGAGCTGTTTTTT.

The CDR3 spells CASSLDEQDTQYF. The DNA of the CDR3 is TGTGCCAGCAGCCTAGACGAGCAAGATACGCAGTATTTT. The chain carries TRBV7-9 and TRBJ2-3; D unclear. Germline CDR1 is SEHNR and CDR2 is FQNEAQ (reference sequence). The CDR3 loop spans 13 amino acids. Trimming pared 5 bases from V and 5 bases from J, leaving 11 bases between.

This clone has a handful of counts. The chain recombines TRBV6-1 with TRBJ1-2, with D maybe TRBD1 (5 bases). Germline values: CDR1 MNHNS, CDR2 SASEGT. The CDR3 is 13 amino acids. Trimming took 4 bases from V and 8 from J, leaving 14 bases between them. The CDR3 loop is CASSAPGMGGYTF. For the CDR3, the DNA is TGTGCCAGCAGTGCGCCAGGGATGGGAGGCTACACCTTC.

The chain combines TRBV11-2 with TRBJ1-1, with D perhaps TRBD1 (6 bases). The germline CDR1 and CDR2 sequences are SGHAT and FQNNGV. Trimming left V 4 bases short and J 4 bases short, with 16 bases between. The length of the CDR3 is 15 residues. Written as DNA, the CDR3 is TGTGCCAGCAGCTCTAGAGGGGGGGGGCTCACTGAAGCTTTCTTT. Translation gives CASSSRGGGLTEAFF.

The table lists this clone with a count of one. This chain joins TRBV2 and TRBJ1-2, with 8 bases that match TRBD1. J was trimmed by 0 bases and V by 6 bases; bases with no gene match: 3. CDR3 length: 14 amino acids. Looked up from germline, CDR1 is SNHLY and CDR2 is FYNNEI. The CDR3 loop is CASRGQVSNYGYTF. The CDR3 nucleotides are TGTGCCAGCAGGGGACAGGTCTCTAACTATGGCTACACCTTC.

The chain recombines TRBV29-1 with TRBJ1-1; D ambiguous. Germline assignment: CDR1 SQVTM and CDR2 ANQGSEA. This CDR3 comprises 14 residues. The V gene lost 5 bases and the J gene lost 1 base, with 14 bases spanning the gap. CDR3 amino acids: CSVQRWEANTEAFF. In DNA form, the CDR3 reads TGCAGCGTTCAACGGTGGGAAGCGAACACTGAAGCTTTCTTT.

The J gene is TRBJ1-2, the V gene TRBV19, with a tentative D call TRBD1 (5 bases). The CDR3 runs to 15 residues. The germline V gene encodes CDR1 LNHDA and CDR2 SQIVND (reference sequence). V lost 6 bases and J lost 2, with 16 bases in between. The CDR3 sequence is CASSPGPSNNYGYTF. CDR3 nucleotides: TGTGCCAGTAGCCCGGGACCCTCTAACAACTATGGCTACACCTTC.

The J gene is TRBJ1-4, the V gene TRBV5-5; D gene unclear. CDR1 and CDR2 from the germline V gene are SGHKS and YYEKEE (reference sequence). Trimming removed 4 bases from V and 7 bases from J, with 17 bases in between. CDR3 length: 15 residues. The CDR3 protein is CASSLGWGKSEKLFF. The CDR3 coding sequence is TGTGCCAGCAGCCTGGGGTGGGGAAAAAGTGAAAAACTGTTTTTT.

The chain recombines TRBV10-3 with TRBJ2-3, with no clear D. Germline CDR1 reads ENHRY; CDR2 reads SYGVKD. This CDR3 is built from 14 residues. The V end was cut by 3 bases, the J end by 2 bases, with 9 bases between. CDR3 bases: TGTGCCATCAGTGAACTTAAGTCCACAGATACGCAGTATTTT. Translated: CAISELKSTDTQYF.

The chain has TRBV18 and TRBJ1-5; D call uncertain. Germline lookup yields CDR1 KGHSH and CDR2 LQKENI. The CDR3 runs 15 residues. Trimming stripped 3 bases from V and 0 bases from J, with 9 bases between. The CDR3 coding sequence is TGTGCCAGCTCACCTGGGCTCGATAGCAATCAGCCCCAGCATTTT. It encodes CASSPGLDSNQPQHF.

The V and J genes are TRBV5-4 and TRBJ1-2; perhaps TRBD1 as D (6 bases). The CDR3 has 14 amino acids. Germline V gives CDR1 SGHNT, CDR2 YYREEE (reference sequence). The ends were cut back, 3 bases at V and 0 bases at J, with 9 bases in the middle. The DNA of the CDR3 is TGTGCCAGCAGCTGGACAGCTTCTAACTATGGCTACACCTTC. Encoded protein: CASSWTASNYGYTF.

The J gene is TRBJ2-1, the V gene TRBV10-1; D unclear. This CDR3 comprises 13 residues. Trimming cost V 2 bases and J 7 bases, with 9 bases left between them. CDR1 WNHNN and CDR2 SYGVQD come from the germline V gene (reference sequence). CDR3 DNA: TGCGCCAGCAGTGAGGATCTATATAATGAGCAGTTCTTC. Translation gives CASSEDLYNEQFF.